A selection of T cell receptor beta chains follows, all from one sample in a study of T-cell reconstitution after alpha-beta-depleted transplantation in children. Each CDR3 protein is one row after TCRdb ran MiXCR on the PCR reads. The sample includes around 580,000 distinct CDR3 sequences, roughly a quarter of them seen just once. The source material was PBMCs, sampled before TCRalphabeta/CD19-depleted stem cell transplant. Source of these receptors: a boy in the first two years of life with Wiskott-Aldrich syndrome, due to receive a stem cell transplant. The CDR3 runs from the conserved cysteine through the conserved F or W. A D gene is named only where the DNA matches it firmly. Only part of the rows carry a size: once, few, many, or a class if the clone is expanded.

D gene: .
J gene: TRBJ2-1
clone size: .
V gene: TRBV20-1
CDR3 protein: CSGEGSPGSYNEQFF
CDR3 DNA: TGCAGTGGTGAGGGAAGTCCGGGCTCCTACAATGAGCAGTTCTTC

D gene: TRBD2
J gene: TRBJ2-3
clone size: few
V gene: TRBV12-3/TRBV12-4
CDR3 protein: CASSLAGGHDTQYF
CDR3 DNA: TGTGCCAGCAGTCTAGCGGGAGGGCACGATACGCAGTATTTT

D gene: TRBD1
J gene: TRBJ1-4
clone size: .
V gene: TRBV4-1
CDR3 protein: CASSQEHRGIEKLFF
CDR3 DNA: TGCGCCAGCAGCCAAGAGCACAGGGGGATAGAAAAACTGTTTTTT

D gene: .
J gene: TRBJ2-5
clone size: .
V gene: TRBV29-1
CDR3 protein: CSIAEAQETQYF
CDR3 DNA: TGCAGTATAGCGGAGGCACAAGAGACCCAGTACTTC

D gene: .
J gene: TRBJ2-1
clone size: .
V gene: TRBV4-2
CDR3 protein: CASSHSQAKSYNEQFF
CDR3 DNA: TGTGCCAGCAGCCATTCTCAGGCCAAATCCTACAATGAGCAGTTCTTC

D gene: TRBD2
J gene: TRBJ2-1
clone size: .
V gene: TRBV4-2
CDR3 protein: CASSKVESSGSLYEQFF
CDR3 DNA: TGTGCCAGCAGCAAAGTTGAGTCTAGCGGGAGTCTCTATGAGCAGTTCTTC

D gene: .
J gene: TRBJ2-3
clone size: few
V gene: TRBV4-2
CDR3 protein: CASSQDPTPSTDTQYF
CDR3 DNA: TGTGCCAGCAGCCAAGATCCGACACCTAGCACAGATACGCAGTATTTT

D gene: .
J gene: TRBJ2-6
clone size: .
V gene: TRBV5-1
CDR3 protein: CASSLPTSSGANVLTF
CDR3 DNA: TGCGCCAGCAGCTTACCTACGTCTTCTGGGGCCAACGTCCTGACTTTC

D gene: TRBD1
J gene: TRBJ1-2
clone size: .
V gene: TRBV12-3/TRBV12-4
CDR3 protein: CASSLTGVGYTF
CDR3 DNA: TGTGCCAGCAGTTTAACAGGGGTGGGCTACACCTTC

D gene: .
J gene: TRBJ1-5
clone size: .
V gene: TRBV20-1
CDR3 protein: CSAREGAQPQHF
CDR3 DNA: TGCAGTGCTAGAGAAGGGGCTCAGCCCCAGCATTTT

D gene: .
J gene: TRBJ2-7
clone size: .
V gene: TRBV20-1
CDR3 protein: CSARDGYRPNYEQYF
CDR3 DNA: TGCAGTGCTAGAGATGGCTACAGGCCTAACTACGAGCAGTACTTC

D gene: .
J gene: TRBJ2-5
clone size: few
V gene: TRBV3-1
CDR3 protein: CASSPNAGAQYF
CDR3 DNA: TGTGCCAGCAGCCCTAACGCTGGGGCTCAGTACTTC

D gene: .
J gene: TRBJ2-1
clone size: few
V gene: TRBV5-1
CDR3 protein: CASSSPGSYNEQFF
CDR3 DNA: TGCGCCAGCAGCTCCCCAGGCTCCTACAATGAGCAGTTCTTC

D gene: .
J gene: TRBJ2-7
clone size: .
V gene: TRBV5-1
CDR3 protein: CASSFGGDSTSYEQYF
CDR3 DNA: TGCGCCAGCAGCTTCGGAGGGGACAGTACTTCCTACGAGCAGTACTTC

D gene: .
J gene: TRBJ2-7
clone size: few
V gene: TRBV20-1
CDR3 protein: CSAREGGISYEQYF
CDR3 DNA: TGCAGTGCTAGAGAAGGAGGGATCTCCTACGAGCAGTACTTC

D gene: TRBD2
J gene: TRBJ2-5
clone size: .
V gene: TRBV7-2
CDR3 protein: CASSFPASGSIETQYF
CDR3 DNA: TGTGCCAGCAGCTTTCCGGCTAGCGGGAGTATTGAGACCCAGTACTTC

D gene: TRBD1
J gene: TRBJ1-2
clone size: .
V gene: TRBV12-3/TRBV12-4
CDR3 protein: CASSSGGLLYGYTF
CDR3 DNA: TGTGCCAGCAGTTCAGGGGGCCTTCTCTATGGCTACACCTTC

D gene: .
J gene: TRBJ1-1
clone size: once
V gene: TRBV29-1
CDR3 protein: CSVTKPEAFF
CDR3 DNA: TGCAGCGTTACAAAGCCTGAAGCTTTCTTT

D gene: .
J gene: TRBJ2-7
clone size: .
V gene: TRBV12-3/TRBV12-4
CDR3 protein: CASSLTEKQYF
CDR3 DNA: TGTGCCAGCAGTCTCACAGAAAAGCAGTACTTC

D gene: .
J gene: TRBJ1-4
clone size: few
V gene: TRBV20-1
CDR3 protein: CSASGSTNEKLFF
CDR3 DNA: TGCAGTGCTTCAGGTTCAACTAATGAAAAACTGTTTTTT

D gene: .
J gene: TRBJ1-1
clone size: few
V gene: TRBV29-1
CDR3 protein: CSGAHLNTEAFF
CDR3 DNA: TGCAGCGGGGCGCACCTAAACACTGAAGCTTTCTTT

D gene: .
J gene: TRBJ2-5
clone size: .
V gene: TRBV20-1
CDR3 protein: CSARLMGETQYF
CDR3 DNA: TGCAGTGCTAGACTAATGGGGGAGACCCAGTACTTC

D gene: TRBD2
J gene: TRBJ2-1
clone size: .
V gene: TRBV20-1
CDR3 protein: CSARDRRAGPLYNEQFF
CDR3 DNA: TGCAGTGCTAGAGATCGGAGAGCGGGGCCCCTTTACAATGAGCAGTTCTTC

D gene: TRBD2
J gene: TRBJ2-7
clone size: few
V gene: TRBV12-3/TRBV12-4
CDR3 protein: CASSRTSPPYEQYF
CDR3 DNA: TGTGCCAGCAGTCGGACTAGCCCCCCTTACGAGCAGTACTTC

D gene: .
J gene: TRBJ2-3
clone size: .
V gene: TRBV21-1
CDR3 protein: CASSKGPRGTGGSTDTQYF
CDR3 DNA: TGTGCCAGCAGCAAAGGCCCGAGAGGGACAGGGGGAAGCACAGATACGCAGTATTTT

D gene: TRBD2
J gene: TRBJ2-7
clone size: .
V gene: TRBV28
CDR3 protein: CASSETSGRDEQYF
CDR3 DNA: TGTGCCAGCAGTGAGACTAGCGGGAGAGACGAGCAGTACTTC

D gene: TRBD2
J gene: TRBJ2-7
clone size: few
V gene: TRBV5-6
CDR3 protein: CASSYLPGLAHEQYF
CDR3 DNA: TGTGCCAGCAGCTACTTACCGGGACTAGCCCACGAGCAGTACTTC

D gene: .
J gene: TRBJ1-1
clone size: .
V gene: TRBV20-1
CDR3 protein: CSAPFSGNGNTEAFF
CDR3 DNA: TGCAGTGCCCCTTTTTCAGGGAACGGGAACACTGAAGCTTTCTTT

D gene: .
J gene: TRBJ1-2
clone size: .
V gene: TRBV9
CDR3 protein: CASSVTGLSYGYTF
CDR3 DNA: TGTGCCAGCAGCGTAACGGGACTGAGCTATGGCTACACCTTC

D gene: .
J gene: TRBJ1-1
clone size: .
V gene: TRBV28
CDR3 protein: CASSLRGRYTEAFF
CDR3 DNA: TGTGCCAGCAGTTTACGGGGGCGGTACACTGAAGCTTTCTTT

D gene: .
J gene: TRBJ1-5
clone size: .
V gene: TRBV6-2/TRBV6-3
CDR3 protein: CASSYSGRRINQPQHF
CDR3 DNA: TGTGCCAGCAGTTACTCGGGTAGAAGAATCAATCAGCCCCAGCATTTT

D gene: .
J gene: TRBJ2-5
clone size: few
V gene: TRBV28
CDR3 protein: CASTPLGADQTQYF
CDR3 DNA: TGTGCCAGCACTCCACTTGGGGCCGACCAGACCCAGTACTTC

D gene: .
J gene: TRBJ2-7
clone size: .
V gene: TRBV20-1
CDR3 protein: CSASATGSNVDEQYF
CDR3 DNA: TGCAGTGCTAGCGCTACTGGATCCAACGTCGACGAGCAGTACTTC

D gene: TRBD1
J gene: TRBJ2-4
clone size: .
V gene: TRBV5-1
CDR3 protein: CASSLNRGENIQYF
CDR3 DNA: TGCGCCAGCAGTTTAAACAGGGGGGAAAACATTCAGTACTTC

D gene: TRBD1
J gene: TRBJ2-2
clone size: few
V gene: TRBV9
CDR3 protein: CASRGTGTGGSGELFF
CDR3 DNA: TGTGCCAGCAGGGGAACCGGGACAGGGGGCTCCGGGGAGCTGTTTTTT

D gene: .
J gene: TRBJ2-1
clone size: few
V gene: TRBV27
CDR3 protein: CASSFGTLNNEQFF
CDR3 DNA: TGTGCCAGCAGTTTCGGGACGCTCAACAATGAGCAGTTCTTC

D gene: .
J gene: TRBJ1-5
clone size: .
V gene: TRBV7-8
CDR3 protein: CASSFLNRGALNQPQHF
CDR3 DNA: TGTGCCAGCAGCTTCCTGAACCGCGGAGCTTTAAATCAGCCCCAGCATTTT

D gene: TRBD1
J gene: TRBJ1-2
clone size: .
V gene: TRBV27
CDR3 protein: CASSLRRQGDNYGYTF
CDR3 DNA: TGTGCCAGCAGTTTAAGGAGACAGGGGGATAACTATGGCTACACCTTC

D gene: .
J gene: TRBJ2-1
clone size: .
V gene: TRBV18
CDR3 protein: CASSSQEPSYNEQFF
CDR3 DNA: TGTGCCAGCTCATCACAGGAGCCTTCCTACAATGAGCAGTTCTTC

D gene: TRBD2
J gene: TRBJ2-2
clone size: .
V gene: TRBV5-1
CDR3 protein: CASSFNRPSGSTNTGELFF
CDR3 DNA: TGCGCCAGCAGCTTCAATCGTCCTAGCGGGAGTACGAACACCGGGGAGCTGTTTTTT

D gene: TRBD2
J gene: TRBJ2-7
clone size: .
V gene: TRBV3-1
CDR3 protein: CASSQASGTTYEQYF
CDR3 DNA: TGTGCCAGCTCCCAAGCTAGCGGGACTACCTACGAGCAGTACTTC

D gene: TRBD1
J gene: TRBJ2-7
clone size: .
V gene: TRBV12-3/TRBV12-4
CDR3 protein: CASSYGQGNYEQYF
CDR3 DNA: TGTGCCAGCAGTTACGGACAGGGGAACTACGAGCAGTACTTC

D gene: .
J gene: TRBJ2-3
clone size: once
V gene: TRBV12-3/TRBV12-4
CDR3 protein: CASSLVLSGSSTDTQYF
CDR3 DNA: TGTGCCAGCAGTTTAGTTCTGTCGGGCTCTAGCACAGATACGCAGTATTTT

D gene: .
J gene: TRBJ2-7
clone size: .
V gene: TRBV5-1
CDR3 protein: CASSLDIYSYEQYF
CDR3 DNA: TGCGCCAGCAGCTTAGACATTTACTCCTACGAGCAGTACTTC

D gene: .
J gene: TRBJ2-1
clone size: few
V gene: TRBV6-5
CDR3 protein: CASSFRGANEQFF
CDR3 DNA: TGTGCCAGCAGTTTCAGGGGGGCCAATGAGCAGTTCTTC

D gene: TRBD2
J gene: TRBJ2-3
clone size: .
V gene: TRBV20-1
CDR3 protein: CSASLRTSGRTDTQYF
CDR3 DNA: TGCAGTGCAAGCCTTCGGACTAGCGGGAGGACAGATACGCAGTATTTT

D gene: .
J gene: TRBJ2-3
clone size: few
V gene: TRBV5-1
CDR3 protein: CASSLGTGAQYF
CDR3 DNA: TGCGCCAGCAGCTTGGGTACAGGTGCGCAGTATTTT

D gene: .
J gene: TRBJ2-2
clone size: few
V gene: TRBV7-9
CDR3 protein: CASSFTGGGIGGELFF
CDR3 DNA: TGTGCCAGCAGCTTTACTGGAGGGGGCATAGGCGGGGAGCTGTTTTTT